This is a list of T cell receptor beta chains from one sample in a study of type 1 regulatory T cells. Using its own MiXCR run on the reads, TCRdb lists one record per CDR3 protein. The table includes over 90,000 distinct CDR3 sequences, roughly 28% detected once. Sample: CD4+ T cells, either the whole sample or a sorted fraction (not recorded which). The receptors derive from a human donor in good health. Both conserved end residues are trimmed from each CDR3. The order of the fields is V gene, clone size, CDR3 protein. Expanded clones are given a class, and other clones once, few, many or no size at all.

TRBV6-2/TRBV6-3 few ASSYSRGFNEQF
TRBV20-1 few SAFFRGTNTGELF
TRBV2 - ASRGPGLASTNEQF
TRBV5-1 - ASSLDGGGEQF
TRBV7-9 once ASSLLAGGSSYNEQF
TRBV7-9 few ASGEETQY
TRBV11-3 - ASSLDSEVTEAF
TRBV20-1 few SARDSSGNTIY
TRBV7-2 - ASSSQGANYGYT
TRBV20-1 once STLLAGRINEQF
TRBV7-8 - ASSVRATGDGYT
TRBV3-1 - ASSLASGHSETQY
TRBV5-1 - ASSLELAGGYNEQF
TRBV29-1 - SVGGSEAF
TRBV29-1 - SVGVASYEQY
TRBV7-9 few ASSQSGGSRTDTQY
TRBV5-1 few ASSLGSGTGGMRANVLT
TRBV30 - AWSVETGRSNQPQH